Sequencing of this TCR beta chain was carried out in a study of beta chain features in type 1 diabetes. Whole-study context: Examination spanned roughly 110 million sorted cells from all samples.

Study outcomes and limitations: Shorter TCRB CDR3s, moderately but significantly so, marked every one of the four CD4+ subsets in Type 1 diabetes patients.

What was sequenced were expressed TCRB transcripts, since all of the isolated RNA had been reverse transcribed. Sequenced by immunoSEQ multiplex PCR; TCRdb stores in-frame clones only, minus some. The top ten clones hold 0.022% of a sample with 680,000 or so clones, about an eighth of them seen once. The V gene lost 1 base and the J gene lost 8 bases, with 14 bases spanning the gap. Germline V gene data show CDR1 as SGHTA and CDR2 as FQGNSA. This CDR3 is built from 14 residues. This clone appeared a few times. Its specificity is not known. The sample was naive CD4+ T cells from blood. The TCR sequence derives from a man aged 18 to 35 with type 1 diabetes. The V gene is TRBV7-2, the J gene TRBJ1-2, with unresolved D. DNA for the CDR3: TGTGCCAGCAGCTTAGGCCAGGTCGGTCCAGGCTACACCTTC. It specifies CASSLGQVGPGYTF.